The sequence of this T cell receptor beta chain was determined in a study of blood T cell repertoires in COVID-19. Authors' methods: Using reference gene primer amplification, nucleated cell counts were estimated. The method was immunoSEQ multiplex PCR; TCRdb's version includes in-frame clones alone and lacks a portion of them. V, J and clone size derive from that table, while D and trimming were established from the DNA sequence. The table records about 200,000 clones, approximately 90% of them present only once. The TCR was taken from a woman between 35 and 50 years old in a cohort exposed to, infected with or recovered from COVID-19 (not recorded which). Sequencing input: PBMCs or T cells enriched from blood (not recorded which).

CDR3 DNA: TGTGCCAGTAGTGCCAGCGAGGACAGGAGCTCCTATAATTCACCCCTCCACTTT. Encoded protein: CASSASEDRSSYNSPLHF. The chain uses TRBV19 and TRBJ1-6, with 7 bases fitting TRBD1. CDR1 and CDR2 from the germline V gene are LNHDA and SQIVND (reference sequence). Trimming took 5 bases from V and 0 from J; bases not matched to a gene: 10. This CDR3 comprises 18 residues.